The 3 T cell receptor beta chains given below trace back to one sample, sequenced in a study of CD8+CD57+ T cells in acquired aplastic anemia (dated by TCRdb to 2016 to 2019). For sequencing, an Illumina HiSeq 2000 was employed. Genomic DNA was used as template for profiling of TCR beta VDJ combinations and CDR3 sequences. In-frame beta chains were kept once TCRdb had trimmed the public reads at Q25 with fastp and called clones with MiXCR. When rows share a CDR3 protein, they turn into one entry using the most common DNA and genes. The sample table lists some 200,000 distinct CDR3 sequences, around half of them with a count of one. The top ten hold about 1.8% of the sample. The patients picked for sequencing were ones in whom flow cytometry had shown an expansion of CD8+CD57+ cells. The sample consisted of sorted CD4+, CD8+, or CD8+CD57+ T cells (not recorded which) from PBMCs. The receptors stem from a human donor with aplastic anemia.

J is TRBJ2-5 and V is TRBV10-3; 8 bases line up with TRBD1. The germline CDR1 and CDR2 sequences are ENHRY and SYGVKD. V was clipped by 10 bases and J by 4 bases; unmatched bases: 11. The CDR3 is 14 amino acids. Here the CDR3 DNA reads TGTGCCACCACAGCGATTACAGGGGGAGAGACCCAGTACTTC. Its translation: CATTAITGGETQYF.

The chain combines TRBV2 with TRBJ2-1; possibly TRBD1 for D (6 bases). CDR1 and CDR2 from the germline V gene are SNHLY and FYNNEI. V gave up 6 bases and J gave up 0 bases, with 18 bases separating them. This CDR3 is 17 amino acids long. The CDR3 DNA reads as TGTGCCAGCAGAGAGTGGTATCAGGGGAGCTCCTACAATGAGCAGTTCTTC. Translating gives CASREWYQGSSYNEQFF.

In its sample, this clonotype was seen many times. CDR3 nucleotides: TGTGCCAGCACTGCGGGGACACCGAGCACCGTCAGTGAGCAGTTCTTC. This sequence encodes CASTAGTPSTVSEQFF. The rearrangement joins TRBV2 to TRBJ2-1, with D perhaps given as TRBD1 or TRBD2 (6 bases each). Trimming left V 7 bases short and J 9 bases short, with 25 bases between. The germline gives CDR1 SNHLY, CDR2 FYNNEI. This CDR3 is built from 16 residues.